Detailed here is one TCR beta chain. The antigen remains undetermined. From germline, CDR1 is SNHLY and CDR2 FYNNEI. J was trimmed by 8 bases and V by 8 bases; bases with no gene match: 11. This CDR3 is 13 amino acids long. This specimen comes from a study of OX40 agonist ivuxolimab in advanced cancers. Sequencing was performed with immunoSEQ multiplex PCR; in TCRdb, only in-frame clones are kept and a portion is missing. The table includes around 95,000 clones, roughly 88% detected once. General study results and limits: The authors did not determine the antigen specificity of the expanded peripheral T cells.

This clonotype was sampled from an adult with an advanced solid tumor such as melanoma, head and neck, liver or kidney cancer. Sequenced material: CD4+ or CD8+ T cells sorted from blood, taken in a trial of the OX40 agonist ivuxolimab. This chain connects TRBV2 to TRBJ1-2, with 7 bases matching TRBD1. CDR3 protein: CASGEQTGSGYTF. Here the CDR3 DNA reads TGTGCCAGCGGGGAACAGACAGGGTCGGGCTACACCTTC.